This TCR beta chain stems from a study of a mutant IDH1 vaccine in newly diagnosed glioma. The table came from immunoSEQ multiplex PCR; TCRdb's copy has only in-frame clones and leaves some out. The table has roughly 22,000 clones, more than 75% seen once. This sample's time point: week 47, end of study. It was 300 ug of mutant IDH1 20-mer peptide that made up each vaccine dose, given with topical imiquimod. V lost 1 base and J lost 0, with 9 bases in between. CDR1 is LGHNA and CDR2 is YNFKEQ in the germline V gene. The CDR3 is 16 residues long. As for this clone: Its antigen is as yet unknown.

The material was PBMCs, obtained from a glioma patient whose treatment included an IDH1 peptide vaccine. The J gene is TRBJ2-2, the V gene TRBV4-2, with D tentatively TRBD1 or TRBD2 (5 bases each). This sequence originates from a man aged 40-49 years with glioma. Some clones in this sample may be carry-over from other donors' samples. In DNA form, the CDR3 reads TGTGCCAGCAGCCAAGCTCAGGGACCGAACACCGGGGAGCTGTTTTTT. This encodes CASSQAQGPNTGELFF.